Each of the 24 T cell receptor beta chains below was sequenced from the same sample in a study of identifying expanded T cells in peripheral blood. The data were produced by immunoSEQ multiplex PCR, yet TCRdb's version contains in-frame clones alone and is incomplete. The table records over 100,000 clones, roughly 90% of them present only once. The sequenced sample consisted of blood. Receptors originate from a person aged 18 to 75 in good health.

This rearrangement joins TRBV20-1 to TRBJ2-7; D is undetermined. V gave up 6 bases and J gave up 1 base, with 4 bases separating them. Per germline, CDR1 DFQATT and CDR2 SNEGSKA (reference sequence). This CDR3 is built from 10 residues. The CDR3 coding sequence is TGCAGTGCGGGTTCCTACGAGCAGTACTTC. It is translated as CSAGSYEQYF.

This clone has just a few counts. Other DNA sequences in this sample translate to the same CDR3. The rearrangement links TRBV9 to TRBJ2-1, with D uncertain. The germline V and J ends were trimmed by 2 bases and 3 bases, with 6 bases remaining between them. The germline gives CDR1 SGDLS, CDR2 YYNGEE. The CDR3 runs 13 residues. CDR3 DNA sequence: TGTGCCAGCAGCGTCGGCAGCTACAATGAGCAGTTCTTC. Protein sequence: CASSVGSYNEQFF.

V and J are TRBV5-6 and TRBJ2-3; D is ambiguous. Germline V gene sequence: CDR1 SGHDT, CDR2 YYEEEE. This CDR3 is 11 amino acids long. The V end lost 7 bases, the J end lost 4 bases, and 7 bases lay between the germline ends. Here the CDR3 DNA reads TGTGCCAGCCGTAGGGCAGATACGCAGTATTTT. It yields the protein CASRRADTQYF.

This rearrangement joins TRBV6-5 to TRBJ1-3; TRBD1 aligns across 7 bases. After removal of 6 bases from V and 0 bases from J, the junction contained 5 bases not matched to a gene. Germline CDR1 MNHEY, CDR2 SVGAGI. This CDR3 comprises 15 residues. CDR3 protein: CASREQGSSGNTIYF. The CDR3, as DNA: TGTGCCAGCAGAGAACAGGGGAGCTCTGGAAACACCATATATTTT.

The chain employs TRBV7-2 and TRBJ1-5; unclear D gene. CDR1 is SGHTA, CDR2 FQGNSA, per germline. Trimming pared 1 base from V and 1 base from J, leaving 11 bases between. The CDR3 loop spans 16 amino acids. The CDR3 sequence: CASSLGAGGSNQPQHF. The CDR3 DNA sequence: TGTGCCAGCAGCTTAGGGGCAGGAGGGAGCAATCAGCCCCAGCATTTT.

The DNA for the CDR3 is TGTGCCTGGAGTCGGACCCCCTACGAGCAGTACTTC. Translated, it gives CAWSRTPYEQYF. The J gene is TRBJ2-7, the V gene TRBV30; D not certain. CDR3 size: 12 residues. The V and J ends lost 2 bases and 2 bases respectively, with 7 bases between them. The germline CDR1 and CDR2 sequences are GTSNPN and SVGIG (reference sequence).

The chain carries TRBV5-1 and TRBJ2-3, with D tentatively TRBD2 (5 bases). Per germline, CDR1 SGHRS and CDR2 YFSETQ. This CDR3 region has 15 residues. V lost 2 bases and J 0 bases, leaving 10 bases between the germline ends. The CDR3 coding sequence is TGCGCCAGCAGCTTCGAGGACTCTAGCACAGATACGCAGTATTTT. Translation gives CASSFEDSSTDTQYF.

This chain links TRBV5-1 with TRBJ2-7; 10 bases match TRBD1. Germline CDR1 reads SGHRS; CDR2 reads YFSETQ. This CDR3 region has 14 residues. V lost 4 bases, J lost 5 bases, and 6 bases stayed unmatched. The CDR3 spells CASSLGTGDHEQYF. DNA for the CDR3: TGCGCCAGCAGCCTAGGGACAGGGGACCACGAGCAGTACTTC. Supplemented by reference TRBV5-1 and TRBJ2-7, the full variable domain reads KAGVTQTPRYLIKTRGQQVTLSCSPISGHRSVSWYQQTPGQGLQFLFEYFSETQRNKGNFPGRFSGRQFSNSRSEMNVSTLELGDSALYLCASSLGTGDHEQYFGPGTRLTVT.

The chain uses TRBV4-1 and TRBJ1-3, with TRBD1 identical over 10 bases. V was pared by 8 bases and J by 3 bases, with 7 bases of the junction left unmatched. CDR1 and CDR2 (germline): MGHRA, YSYEKL. The CDR3 is made up of 15 amino acids. In DNA, the CDR3 is TGCGCCAGCTCACGACAGGGGGCAATTGGAAACACCATATATTTT. Translation gives CASSRQGAIGNTIYF.

This clone was found a few times. This sequence joins TRBV6-5 and TRBJ1-2; 9 bases agree with TRBD1. The CDR3 has 14 residues. V lost 5 bases, J lost 7 bases, and 8 bases stayed unmatched. Germline loops: CDR1 MNHEY, CDR2 SVGAGI. The CDR3: CASSPSGQGRGYTF. The CDR3 DNA reads as TGTGCCAGCAGTCCTTCGGGACAGGGTCGTGGCTACACCTTC.

The CDR3 sequence is CASSPIRRGGYNEQFF. For the CDR3, the DNA is TGTGCCAGCAGTCCTATCCGGCGGGGGGGGTACAATGAGCAGTTCTTC. The V and J genes are TRBV28 and TRBJ2-1; 9 nucleotides align to TRBD2. The ends lost 5 bases at V and 4 bases at J; junction bases unmatched: 9. This CDR3 has 16 residues. CDR1 is MDHEN, CDR2 SYDVKM, per germline.

The sample holds one count of this clone. The J gene is TRBJ1-6, the V gene TRBV27; tentatively, D is TRBD1 (5 bases). Trimming left V 4 bases short and J 3 bases short, with 16 bases between. This CDR3 is 17 amino acids long. The germline gives CDR1 MNHEY, CDR2 SMNVEV (reference sequence). CDR3 DNA: TGTGCCAGCAGTTCCCCCGGGGTGGGGGGCTATAATTCACCCCTCCACTTT. Translation gives CASSSPGVGGYNSPLHF.

The J gene is TRBJ2-3, the V gene TRBV11-2; TRBD1 matches at 9 bases. J gave up 7 bases and V 2 bases, and 7 bases lay outside the gene matches. Germline V gene lookup returns CDR1 SGHAT and CDR2 FQNNGV. This CDR3 has 15 amino acids. The CDR3 sequence is CASSLNRGPTHTQYF. Written as DNA, the CDR3 is TGTGCCAGCAGCTTAAACAGGGGGCCCACTCATACGCAGTATTTT.

The chain couples TRBV10-3 to TRBJ1-5; 7 positions agree with TRBD1. The V gene end was trimmed by 10 bases and the J gene end by 3 bases; junction bases not matched to a gene: 6. Germline CDR1 is ENHRY and CDR2 is SYGVKD. The CDR3 is 13 residues long. CDR3 coding DNA: TGTGCCAGCCGGGACAGTGACAATCAGCCCCAGCATTTT. Translated: CASRDSDNQPQHF.

V is TRBV11-2 and J is TRBJ1-5; 8 bases are a match to TRBD1. The germline gives CDR1 SGHAT, CDR2 FQNNGV. CDR3 length equals 15 residues. With 5 bases clipped from V and 7 bases from J, the junction kept 10 bases outside the gene matches. CDR3 sequence: CASSPLTGANQPQHF. The CDR3 bases are TGTGCCAGCAGCCCACTGACAGGGGCGAACCAGCCCCAGCATTTT.

In its sample, this clone ranks as medium-sized. The gene calls are TRBV5-5 and TRBJ2-2; D not resolved. V was shortened by 1 base and J by 7 bases, with 14 bases between the two germline ends. This CDR3 is built from 15 residues. Germline CDR1 is SGHKS and CDR2 is YYEKEE (reference sequence). DNA of the CDR3: TGTGCCAGCAGCTTGTTTGTCTACACTGGCGGGGAGCTGTTTTTT. Its translation: CASSLFVYTGGELFF.

The chain carries TRBV10-1 and TRBJ1-3; D uncertain. In germline, CDR1 is WNHNN, CDR2 SYGVQD (reference sequence). The CDR3 runs to 13 residues. V was shortened by 6 bases and J by 0 bases, with 6 bases between the two germline ends. As DNA, the CDR3 is TGCGCCAGCAGACAAAACTCTGGAAACACCATATATTTT. Translated, it gives CASRQNSGNTIYF.

The CDR3, as DNA: TGTGCCAGCAGCTTCCGGGACAGGGAGACTGAAGCTTTCTTT. This codes for CASSFRDRETEAFF. This chain joins TRBV13 and TRBJ1-1; TRBD1 aligns across 9 bases. The CDR3 is made up of 14 amino acids. Per germline, CDR1 PRHDT and CDR2 FYEKMQ (reference sequence). V lost 3 bases and J lost 5; bases outside the gene matches: 4.

This chain uses TRBV5-1 with TRBJ1-5; 8 bases match TRBD1. In germline, CDR1 is SGHRS, CDR2 YFSETQ. J lost 5 bases, V lost 1 base, and 2 bases had no gene match. The CDR3 runs to 14 residues. The CDR3 bases are TGCGCCAGCAGCTTGATGACAGGGGATCAGCCCCAGCATTTT. The encoded protein is CASSLMTGDQPQHF.

The chain carries TRBV30 and TRBJ1-6, with TRBD1 matching over 9 bases. CDR1 is GTSNPN, CDR2 SVGIG, per germline (reference sequence). V shed 1 base and J 3 bases; nucleotides not matched to a gene: 4. The CDR3 covers 16 residues. The CDR3 DNA sequence: TGTGCCTGGAGTGGGGACAGGGCCGACTATAATTCACCCCTCCACTTT. Protein product: CAWSGDRADYNSPLHF.

The gene calls are TRBV18 and TRBJ1-1; 7 positions match TRBD1. The germline V gene encodes CDR1 KGHSH and CDR2 LQKENI. The CDR3 consists of 12 residues. Trimming cost V 6 bases and J 11 bases; bases outside gene matches: 9. CDR3 protein: CASSAQDRVAFF. The CDR3 bases are TGTGCCAGCTCGGCTCAAGACAGGGTGGCTTTCTTT. Full variable domain (outside the CDR3, taken from reference TRBV18 and TRBJ1-1): NAGVMQNPRHLVRRRGQEARLRCSPMKGHSHVYWYRQLPEEGLKFMVYLQKENIIDESGMPKERFSAEFPKEGPSILRIQQVVRGDSAAYFCASSAQDRVAFFGQGTRLTVV.

Here the CDR3 reads CASSSERETGYEQFF. The CDR3 coding sequence is TGTGCCAGCAGCTCAGAGCGGGAGACGGGGTATGAGCAGTTCTTC. The chain uses TRBV7-3 and TRBJ2-1, with 8 bases identical to TRBD2. The V segment lost 4 bases and the J segment 8 bases; nucleotides outside the gene matches: 10. The CDR3 runs to 15 residues. Germline V CDR1 and CDR2: SGHTA, FQGTGA.

The V call is TRBV12-5, the J call TRBJ2-7; 7 bases are a match to TRBD2. Unmatched junction bases numbered 6, after V lost 4 bases and J lost 6 bases. The CDR3 covers 13 residues. Germline assignment: CDR1 LGHNT and CDR2 FRNRAP. CDR3 in amino acids: CASGSAGVREQYF. The CDR3, as DNA: TGTGCTAGTGGTTCGGCGGGAGTACGCGAGCAGTACTTC.

The DNA of the CDR3 is TGTGCCAGCAGTGAAATGTCTAGCGGGAATGAGCAGTTCTTC. It encodes CASSEMSSGNEQFF. The chain couples TRBV6-1 to TRBJ2-1, with 8 positions matching TRBD2. The V gene end was trimmed by 2 bases and the J gene end by 7 bases; junction bases not matched to a gene: 4. There are 14 residues in the CDR3. Looked up from germline, CDR1 is MNHNS and CDR2 is SASEGT.